Listed below are T cell receptor beta chains from one sample, sequenced in a study of shared clonotypes between healthy human individuals. Produced via immunoSEQ multiplex PCR; TCRdb's table is partial and in-frame only. The sample shows 600,000 to 700,000 clones, roughly 72% of them seen only once. The source material was memory CD4+ T cells sorted from blood. The receptors derive from a woman under 40 in good health. Both conserved end residues are part of each CDR3. Clone size appears in some rows only: once, few, many, or a class for an expanded clone.

TRBV7-9,NA,CASSLTSGAHNEQFF
TRBV6-4,NA,CASSDSDGKKLFF
TRBV7-9,NA,CASSSDRYSNQPQHF
TRBV19,NA,CASSTPTGPLARTFF
TRBV30,few,CAWDGGGSGNTIYF
TRBV5-6,NA,CASSLGLAGYNEQFF
TRBV7-9,NA,CASSRIAGGDTGELFF
TRBV19,few,CASSAPPGGGETQYF
TRBV6-6,few,CASSLDRSGVQPQHF
TRBV6-4,NA,CASSPIKGTEAFF
TRBV10-3,few,CAISGTPSYEQYF
TRBV28,NA,CASSLGYNEQFF
TRBV19,NA,CASSKRTSADTQYF
TRBV5-6,many,CASRTSAEFWLLPGELFF
TRBV5-1,NA,CASSLVAGTNTGELFF
TRBV7-3,NA,CASSSQGATGANVLTF
TRBV28,NA,CASIRDSSNYGYTF
TRBV18,NA,CASSRTRTDTQYF
TRBV5-6,NA,CASSTDWGETQYF
TRBV28,NA,CASAALAGGPYNEQFF
TRBV28,NA,CASSLRAIYGYTF
TRBV10-1,many,CASSRSGSYNEQFF
TRBV4-1,NA,CASSQTTGGIGNTIYF
TRBV25-1,NA,CASSDRITTSYNEQFF
TRBV6-5,NA,CASSPPGVNTEAFF
TRBV28,NA,CASSPHTSGTFEQYF
TRBV29-1,NA,CSVARDSTGELFF
TRBV6-6,NA,CASSGRAQDHEQYF
TRBV5-1,NA,CASSFTGETSNEKLFF
TRBV4-2,NA,CASSQDRTSGRSYEQFF
TRBV11-3,NA,CASSSGLADQETQYF